Presented here are 19 T cell receptor beta chains from one specimen sequenced in a study of blood T cell repertoires in COVID-19. Profiled with immunoSEQ multiplex PCR; TCRdb holds only in-frame clones, not every one. Counted here are roughly 87,000 clones, 85% to 90% occurring once; the ten biggest clones make up 5% to 5.5%. The sample taken for sequencing was peripheral blood. Receptor source: a woman older than 75 with active COVID-19.

The V call is TRBV20-1, the J call TRBJ2-7; possibly TRBD1 for D (5 bases). The CDR3 loop spans 11 amino acids. The germline gives CDR1 DFQATT, CDR2 SNEGSKA (reference sequence). The ends were cut back, 3 bases at V and 5 bases at J, with 8 bases in the middle. In nucleotides, the CDR3 is TGCAGTGCTAGGGGGCTAGACGAGCAGTACTTC. Translating it yields CSARGLDEQYF.

The chain employs TRBV6-5 and TRBJ2-2; TRBD1 agrees at 8 bases. Germline V gene sequence: CDR1 MNHEY, CDR2 SVGAGI. CDR3 length: 16 amino acids. V was clipped by 0 bases and J by 4 bases; unmatched bases: 4. Here the CDR3 reads CASSYSDRGPTGELFF. The CDR3, as DNA: TGTGCCAGCAGTTACTCCGACAGGGGCCCCACCGGGGAGCTGTTTTTT.

This chain uses TRBV6-5 with TRBJ1-1; TRBD1 agrees at 7 bases. With 2 bases clipped from V and 2 bases from J, the junction kept 8 bases outside the gene matches. The CDR3 is made up of 16 amino acids. Germline V lookup: CDR1 MNHEY, CDR2 SVGAGI. Here the CDR3 DNA reads TGTGCCAGCAGTTACGACCACAGGGGCGGAAACACTGAAGCTTTCTTT. Its protein product is CASSYDHRGGNTEAFF.

This sequence joins TRBV7-9 and TRBJ2-1; 10 nucleotides match TRBD2. The CDR3 runs 16 residues. Per the germline V gene, CDR1 is SEHNR and CDR2 is FQNEAQ (reference sequence). The junction had 7 bases not matched to a gene; V was cut back by 4 bases and J by 4 bases. The DNA of the CDR3 is TGTGCCAGCAGCTCATTTCAGCGGGAGGGATACAATGAGCAGTTCTTC. Protein sequence: CASSSFQREGYNEQFF.

This clone has a handful of counts. The CDR3 DNA reads TGTGCCAGCAGCTTGAGTCTAGCGGGAAGGAATGAGCAGTTCTTC. Its translation: CASSLSLAGRNEQFF. The chain links TRBV5-5 to TRBJ2-1; TRBD2 matches 9 bases. J lost 7 bases, V lost 1 base, and 6 bases had no gene match. The V gene's germline CDR1 is SGHKS and CDR2 YYEKEE (reference sequence). The CDR3 contains 15 residues.

The V and J genes are TRBV9 and TRBJ2-6; TRBD1 matches 8 bases. Germline V lookup: CDR1 SGDLS, CDR2 YYNGEE. J gave up 0 bases and V 3 bases, and 5 bases lay outside the gene matches. The CDR3 extends over 17 amino acids. The CDR3 sequence: CASSAWDRTSGANVLTF. The DNA of the CDR3 is TGTGCCAGCAGCGCTTGGGACAGGACCTCTGGGGCCAACGTCCTGACTTTC.

CDR3: CASSLLAGVTGELFF. The CDR3 DNA sequence: TGTGCCAGCTCACTGTTAGCGGGAGTCACCGGGGAGCTGTTTTTT. V is TRBV18 and J is TRBJ2-2; TRBD2 aligns across 9 bases. V was clipped by 4 bases and J by 4 bases; unmatched bases: 4. The CDR3 runs 15 residues. Germline CDR1 is KGHSH and CDR2 is LQKENI.

The J gene is TRBJ2-1, the V gene TRBV9, with 12 bases lining up with TRBD2. The J segment lost 8 bases and the V segment lost 4 bases, leaving 10 bases of the junction unmatched. Looked up from germline, CDR1 is SGDLS and CDR2 is YYNGEE. The CDR3 covers 16 residues. CDR3 nucleotides: TGTGCCAGCAGCCCCGGCGGGACTAGCGGGTACGATGAGCAGTTCTTC. Translation: CASSPGGTSGYDEQFF.

The chain joins TRBV30 to TRBJ2-7; TRBD1 matches at 9 bases. Germline lookup yields CDR1 GTSNPN and CDR2 SVGIG (reference sequence). J gave up 1 base and V 3 bases, and 7 bases lay outside the gene matches. The CDR3 extends over 15 amino acids. The chain's CDR3 is CAWSAGTGPSYEQYF. For the CDR3, the DNA is TGTGCCTGGAGCGCCGGGACAGGGCCTTCCTACGAGCAGTACTTC.

The genes are TRBV28 and TRBJ1-5, with TRBD1 identical over 10 bases. The germline V gene has CDR1 MDHEN and CDR2 SYDVKM. J was trimmed by 7 bases and V by 7 bases; bases with no gene match: 7. CDR3 length: 14 amino acids. CDR3 sequence reads: CASKTGGSGQPQHF. For the CDR3, the DNA is TGTGCCAGCAAGACAGGGGGCAGCGGCCAGCCCCAGCATTTT.

The gene calls are TRBV2 and TRBJ1-5; 7 nucleotides align to TRBD1. The V gene's germline CDR1 is SNHLY and CDR2 FYNNEI. The V and J ends lost 6 bases and 6 bases, in that order; junction bases with no gene match: 5. The CDR3 covers 13 residues. The CDR3 nucleotides read TGTGCCAGCAGCGACAGGGTCCCTCAGCCCCAGCATTTT. Residues: CASSDRVPQPQHF.

The chain combines TRBV4-2 with TRBJ1-2, with 12 nucleotides matching TRBD1. In germline, CDR1 is LGHNA, CDR2 YNFKEQ. Trimming removed 0 bases from V and 8 bases from J; junction bases left unmatched: 7. The CDR3 has 16 residues. As DNA, the CDR3 is TGTGCCAGCAGCCAAGATAAGTGGGACAGGGGGCAAGGCTACACCTTC. Protein: CASSQDKWDRGQGYTF.

The chain recombines TRBV2 with TRBJ1-4; D not resolved. CDR3 length: 13 amino acids. Germline CDR1 reads SNHLY; CDR2 reads FYNNEI. The V and J ends lost 4 bases and 8 bases respectively, with 11 bases between them. CDR3: CASSGGGFEKLFF. CDR3 nucleotides: TGTGCCAGCAGTGGAGGCGGGTTCGAAAAACTGTTTTTT.

The genes are TRBV7-9 and TRBJ1-1; D not certain. Trimming shortened V by 1 base and J by 6 bases, and 9 bases separated the two germline ends. The germline V gene has CDR1 SEHNR and CDR2 FQNEAQ (reference sequence). CDR3 size: 13 residues. The CDR3 is CASSLVPSPEAFF. The CDR3 DNA follows: TGTGCCAGCAGCTTAGTCCCCAGTCCTGAAGCTTTCTTT. The full variable domain, with the rest looked up from reference TRBV7-9 and TRBJ1-1, is DTGVSQNPRHKITKRGQNVTFRCDPISEHNRLYWYRQTLGQGPEFLTYFQNEAQLEKSRLLSDRFSAERPKGSFSTLEIQRTEQGDSAMYLCASSLVPSPEAFFGQGTRLTVV.

The chain couples TRBV24-1 to TRBJ2-1, with TRBD2 as a possible D gene (5 bases). Trimming pared 5 bases from V and 10 bases from J, leaving 23 bases between. Germline loops: CDR1 KGHDR, CDR2 SFDVKD. CDR3 size: 16 residues. The CDR3 protein is CATSAPLEGDGREQFF. CDR3 coding DNA: TGTGCCACCAGTGCCCCTCTCGAGGGAGACGGGCGCGAGCAGTTCTTC.

The chain carries TRBV7-2 and TRBJ2-1; 10 nucleotides agree with TRBD2. The CDR3 runs 15 residues. Trimming cost V 3 bases and J 6 bases; bases outside gene matches: 5. Germline V CDR1 and CDR2: SGHTA, FQGNSA. This CDR3 is CASSFTSGISNEQFF. The DNA for the CDR3 is TGTGCCAGCAGCTTTACTAGCGGGATAAGCAATGAGCAGTTCTTC.

The chain combines TRBV5-5 with TRBJ1-2, with 10 bases aligning to TRBD1. Germline trimming cut 5 bases from V and 3 bases from J; bases unmatched to any gene: 4. This CDR3 is built from 14 residues. Germline V lookup: CDR1 SGHKS, CDR2 YYEKEE (reference sequence). The DNA for the CDR3 is TGTGCCAGCAGTCACGGACAGGGGGACTATGGCTACACCTTC. It encodes CASSHGQGDYGYTF.

The chain carries TRBV6-5 and TRBJ2-1; TRBD2 matches at 7 bases. V gave up 11 bases and J gave up 0 bases; unmatched junction bases: 4. The CDR3 has 13 residues. Germline V gene lookup returns CDR1 MNHEY and CDR2 SVGAGI. CDR3 protein: CALRGSSYNEQFF. The CDR3 DNA reads TGTGCCTTGCGGGGGAGCTCCTACAATGAGCAGTTCTTC.

In its sample, this clone was seen once. The V call is TRBV2, the J call TRBJ2-2, with TRBD2 matching 9 bases. The germline CDR1 and CDR2 sequences are SNHLY and FYNNEI. With V trimmed by 5 bases and J by 0 bases, 4 bases remained unmatched. The CDR3 has 16 amino acids. The chain's CDR3 is CASSRRLAANTGELFF. CDR3 sequence (DNA): TGTGCCAGCAGTCGGCGACTAGCGGCGAACACCGGGGAGCTGTTTTTT.